This TCR beta chain was obtained from a study of T-cell memory formation after mild COVID-19. The overall study: Largely donor-specific TCR clusters were found.

Study observations and caveats: Second-wave clones reaching peak frequency on day 37 lacked confirmed SARS-CoV-2 specificity. Of the contracting clones, CD4+ ones lay mainly in CM and EM, and CD8+ ones in EMRA.

From germline, CDR1 is SGHRS and CDR2 YFSETQ. The V gene end was trimmed by 2 bases and the J gene end by 1 base; junction bases not matched to a gene: 2. This CDR3 has 15 amino acids. One entry per CDR3 protein results from TCRdb running MiXCR on the 5' RACE reads. The table records 190,000 or so distinct CDR3 sequences, about a fifth of them present only once. A note on this clonotype: Its antigen is not identified.

The chain recombines TRBV5-1 with TRBJ2-1; 8 nucleotides agree with TRBD1. Specimen: PBMCs or a T cell subset sorted from them (not recorded which). This TCR was sampled from an adult woman who had mild COVID-19 (a few samples of this study predate the infection). Cell type and time point are not known. CDR3: CASSFQGASYNEQFF. The CDR3, as DNA: TGCGCCAGCAGCTTCCAGGGGGCTTCCTACAATGAGCAGTTCTTC.